These 20 T cell receptor beta chains share one sample of origin, sequenced in a study of T cell changes during pregnancy in multiple sclerosis (dated by TCRdb to 2018 to 2020). The library relied on the immunoSEQ multiplex PCR assay. TCRdb re-hosts the immuneACCESS table, in-frame sequences only. Its copies lack some clones; in the studies checked, an unresolved V gene accounts for under half of them, and the cause for the rest is not known. Within this sample are some 41,000 clones, with roughly nine tenths of them counted one time only. The ten most abundant clones make up roughly 0.48% of the sample. The sample here was CD4+ T cells from peripheral blood mononuclear cells, taken in the first trimester of pregnancy. The receptors originated from a female donor with multiple sclerosis, enrolled in a pregnancy study.

The sample holds one count of this clone. This CDR3 is CASSPAGGRVGGGELFF. In DNA, the CDR3 is TGTGCCAGCAGTCCAGCGGGAGGGCGGGTGGGAGGCGGGGAGCTGTTTTTT. J is TRBJ2-2 and V is TRBV7-8; the match to TRBD2 covers 10 bases. This CDR3 is 17 amino acids long. The germline gives CDR1 SGHVS, CDR2 FQNEAQ. V trimming: 6 bases; J trimming: 7 bases; junction bases outside the gene matches: 14. The full variable domain, in which reference TRBV7-8 and TRBJ2-2 provide the parts outside the CDR3, is GAGVSQSPRYKVAKRGQDVALRCDPISGHVSLFWYQQALGQGPEFLTYFQNEAQLDKSGLPSDRFFAERPEGSVSTLKIQRTQQEDSAVYLCASSPAGGRVGGGELFFGEGSRLTVL.

The chain uses TRBV6-5 and TRBJ2-1, with TRBD1 matching 7 bases. Per germline, CDR1 MNHEY and CDR2 SVGAGI. V was clipped by 6 bases and J by 6 bases; unmatched bases: 11. CDR3 length: 15 residues. CDR3 DNA: TGTGCCAGCAGCCCCGGGACAGCACCAGCCAATGAGCAGTTCTTC. This encodes CASSPGTAPANEQFF.

The chain couples TRBV7-9 to TRBJ1-1, with a tentative D call TRBD1 (6 bases). The CDR3 runs to 15 residues. Germline lookup yields CDR1 SEHNR and CDR2 FQNEAQ (reference sequence). The V gene lost 5 bases and the J gene lost 4 bases, with 17 bases spanning the gap. This CDR3 is CASSIFMDSLTEAFF. In DNA form, the CDR3 reads TGTGCCAGCAGCATCTTCATGGACAGCCTCACTGAAGCTTTCTTT.

The chain uses TRBV4-1 and TRBJ2-2; tentative D call: TRBD2 (6 bases). CDR3 size: 16 residues. Germline lookup yields CDR1 MGHRA and CDR2 YSYEKL. Trimming removed 0 bases from V and 1 base from J, with 9 bases in between. For the CDR3, the DNA is TGCGCCAGCAGCCAAGATTCCGGGGGGAACACCGGGGAGCTGTTTTTT. This codes for CASSQDSGGNTGELFF.

V gene TRBV28 combines with J gene TRBJ1-6, with D hard to call. This CDR3 is built from 15 residues. The V gene's germline CDR1 is MDHEN and CDR2 SYDVKM. Trimming pared 4 bases from V and 5 bases from J, leaving 12 bases between. CDR3 nucleotide sequence: TGTGCCAGCAGTTCACAAGATCGGGATAATTCACCCCTCCACTTT. Its translation: CASSSQDRDNSPLHF.

This clone was seen just once. CDR3 sequence reads: CASSGDYITDTQYF. The CDR3 nucleotides are TGTGCCAGCAGCGGGGACTATATCACAGATACGCAGTATTTT. This sequence joins TRBV5-4 and TRBJ2-3; 7 bases match TRBD2. After removal of 4 bases from V and 2 bases from J, the junction contained 4 bases not matched to a gene. The V gene's germline CDR1 is SGHNT and CDR2 YYREEE (reference sequence). The CDR3 covers 14 residues.

The rearrangement joins TRBV7-2 to TRBJ1-4, with D perhaps TRBD1 (6 bases). Trimming stripped 5 bases from V and 8 bases from J, with 18 bases between. The CDR3 runs 15 residues. Germline CDR1 is SGHTA and CDR2 is FQGNSA. The CDR3 nucleotides read TGTGCCAGCAGCCAGGGGCCGGCAGGGCTGGAAAAACTGTTTTTT. It is translated as CASSQGPAGLEKLFF.

This sequence joins TRBV5-5 and TRBJ2-1; TRBD2 might be the D (5 bases). Germline V lookup: CDR1 SGHKS, CDR2 YYEKEE (reference sequence). V was trimmed by 0 bases and J by 5 bases, leaving 12 bases between them. This CDR3 spans 15 amino acids. The CDR3 DNA sequence: TGTGCCAGCAGCTTGGTGGGAGTGGGTGACAATGAGCAGTTCTTC. Its translation is CASSLVGVGDNEQFF.

V usage is TRBV4-2 and J usage is TRBJ2-1; TRBD2 aligns across 9 bases. With 0 bases clipped from V and 5 bases from J, the junction kept 5 bases outside the gene matches. This CDR3 contains 16 residues. Germline CDR1 is LGHNA and CDR2 is YNFKEQ. CDR3 in DNA: TGTGCCAGCAGCCAAGAAGGACTAGCGACCCACAATGAGCAGTTCTTC. It specifies CASSQEGLATHNEQFF.

This chain links TRBV7-3 with TRBJ1-2; 8 positions match TRBD1. The length of the CDR3 is 15 residues. V lost 6 bases and J lost 7; bases outside the gene matches: 13. CDR1 and CDR2 (germline): SGHTA, FQGTGA. The CDR3 region is CASSRVVGQGSGYTF. CDR3 sequence (DNA): TGTGCCAGCAGTCGAGTGGTCGGACAGGGAAGTGGCTACACCTTC.

The J gene is TRBJ2-1, the V gene TRBV30; D remains unclear. The germline V gene has CDR1 GTSNPN and CDR2 SVGIG (reference sequence). Trimming shortened V by 8 bases and J by 0 bases, and 11 bases separated the two germline ends. This CDR3 spans 13 amino acids. CDR3 nucleotide sequence: TGTGCCGGCCAATTAAGCTCCTACAATGAGCAGTTCTTC. It encodes CAGQLSSYNEQFF. Together with reference TRBV30 and TRBJ2-1, the CDR3 gives the full variable domain: SQTIHQWPATLVQPVGSPLSLECTVEGTSNPNLYWYRQAAGRGLQLLFYSVGIGQISSEVPQNLSASRPQDRQFILSSKKLLLSDSGFYLCAGQLSSYNEQFFGPGTRLTVL.

This sequence joins TRBV7-9 and TRBJ1-2; 9 bases are shared with TRBD1. Per the germline V gene, CDR1 is SEHNR and CDR2 is FQNEAQ (reference sequence). The CDR3 has 18 amino acids. V shed 0 bases and J 7 bases; nucleotides not matched to a gene: 15. The CDR3 region has the DNA TGTGCCAGCAGCTTAGCACAATATTTACAGGGGGCGCGAGGTGGCTACACCTTC. Amino acid sequence: CASSLAQYLQGARGGYTF. Together with reference TRBV7-9 and TRBJ1-2, the CDR3 gives the full variable domain: DTGVSQNPRHKITKRGQNVTFRCDPISEHNRLYWYRQTLGQGPEFLTYFQNEAQLEKSRLLSDRFSAERPKGSFSTLEIQRTEQGDSAMYLCASSLAQYLQGARGGYTFGSGTRLTVV.

This clone has only one observation. The chain carries TRBV10-2 and TRBJ1-1; the D gene is possibly TRBD1 (6 bases). V was pared by 6 bases and J by 0 bases, with 8 bases between. The CDR3 has 13 residues. Germline lookup yields CDR1 WSHSY and CDR2 SAAADI. The CDR3 here is CASSGDMNTEAFF. As DNA, the CDR3 is TGCGCCAGCAGCGGGGACATGAACACTGAAGCTTTCTTT.

V and J are TRBV11-2 and TRBJ2-2; D is unresolved. The CDR3 is made up of 13 amino acids. Trimming shortened V by 6 bases and J by 4 bases, and 9 bases separated the two germline ends. From germline, CDR1 is SGHAT and CDR2 FQNNGV. CDR3 DNA sequence: TGTGCCAGCAGGCCCCGGAGCACCGGGGAGCTGTTTTTT. This encodes CASRPRSTGELFF.

The gene calls are TRBV7-2 and TRBJ1-2; perhaps TRBD1 as D (6 bases). The CDR3 sequence is 14 residues long. CDR1 and CDR2 (germline): SGHTA, FQGNSA. The V gene lost 5 bases and the J gene lost 11 bases, with 21 bases spanning the gap. The CDR3 region has the DNA TGTGCCAGCAGCCGAACCGCGGGGGGCGATTTGTACACCTTC. This encodes CASSRTAGGDLYTF.

The J gene is TRBJ2-7, the V gene TRBV12-5; 12 nucleotides agree with TRBD2. Losses at the gene ends were 0 bases for V and 0 bases for J; bases not matched to a gene: 9. The CDR3 covers 19 residues. Germline lookup yields CDR1 LGHNT and CDR2 FRNRAP. The CDR3 bases are TGTGCTAGTGGTTTGGTGTGGACTAGCGGGATCCTGAGCTCCTACGAGCAGTACTTC. It is translated as CASGLVWTSGILSSYEQYF.

J is TRBJ2-5 and V is TRBV2; 10 nucleotides agree with TRBD1. In germline, CDR1 is SNHLY, CDR2 FYNNEI. Trimming at V came to 5 bases and at J to 5 bases, leaving 5 bases not matched to a gene. The CDR3 has 14 amino acids. The CDR3 region is CASSLDRGMETQYF. The CDR3 DNA follows: TGTGCCAGCAGTCTGGACAGGGGGATGGAGACCCAGTACTTC.

This sequence joins TRBV19 and TRBJ1-5, with 8 positions matching TRBD1. Unmatched junction bases numbered 10, after V lost 6 bases and J lost 6 bases. The CDR3 has 15 residues. Looked up from germline, CDR1 is LNHDA and CDR2 is SQIVND (reference sequence). The CDR3 coding sequence is TGTGCCAGTAGCACGGGGGACAGGTCCCGTCAGCCCCAGCATTTT. It codes for CASSTGDRSRQPQHF.

The chain combines TRBV19 with TRBJ1-3; D gene unclear. The CDR3 covers 16 residues. Germline V gene sequence: CDR1 LNHDA, CDR2 SQIVND (reference sequence). Trimming left V 1 base short and J 0 bases short, with 10 bases between. This chain's CDR3 is CASSIGKQFSGNTIYF. The DNA for the CDR3 is TGTGCCAGTAGTATAGGGAAACAGTTCTCTGGAAACACCATATATTTT.

The chain couples TRBV19 to TRBJ1-4, with a tentative D call TRBD1 (6 bases). CDR1 and CDR2 from the germline V gene are LNHDA and SQIVND (reference sequence). V was pared by 2 bases and J by 10 bases, with 14 bases between. The CDR3 loop spans 14 amino acids. The CDR3 here is CASSINRESGKLFF. CDR3 sequence (DNA): TGTGCCAGTAGTATAAACAGGGAGTCTGGAAAACTGTTTTTT.